This T cell receptor beta chain was captured by sequencing in a study of regulatory T cells in long-lasting Graves disease. At least ten counts were recorded for this clonotype. What it binds is not known. Regarding the study as a whole: TCR diversity was lower in persistent Graves' patients (versus newly diagnosed ones). Rather than thyroid tissue, only peripheral blood underwent study.

Described time point: newly diagnosed GD, antithyroid drugs for less than 3 months. The TCR library was made from RNA that had been extracted from PBMCs in TRIzol. The guidelines of the American Thyroid Association were the basis for diagnosing Graves' disease. Building of the TCR beta libraries involved iRepertoire HTBI primers and Arm-PCR of CDR3 regions. Authors' processing steps: Sequenced samples collectively carried roughly 60 TRBV and 14 TRBJ segments. TCRdb analysed the multiplex PCR reads with MiXCR anew, one entry per CDR3 protein. TCRdb, not the original authors, processed these V and J calls. The sample includes roughly 420,000 distinct CDR3 sequences, around 13% seen only once; the top ten take approximately 15%. The data also belong to a second study, concerning T cells in Graves' hyperthyroidism and ophthalmopathy.

Sequencing used peripheral blood mononuclear cells (PBMCs), obtained at new diagnosis, from a patient treated with antithyroid drugs. This clonotype originated in a woman between 50 and 59 years old with Graves disease.

CDR3 protein: CASSESGSYNEQFF. CDR3 DNA: TGTGCCAGCAGTGAGTCGGGCTCCTACAATGAGCAGTTCTTC. The rearrangement links TRBV2 to TRBJ2-1; D uncertain. The V and J ends lost 3 bases and 0 bases respectively, with 6 bases between them. Germline-derived CDR1 and CDR2 are SNHLY and FYNNEI. The CDR3 totals 14 residues.